Below are 26 T cell receptor beta chains sequenced from a single sample in a study of CD8+ T cells in alopecia areata. cDNA reverse transcribed from extracted RNA served as the sequencing template. The method was immunoSEQ multiplex PCR; TCRdb's version includes in-frame clones alone and lacks a portion of them. The repertoire consists of approximately 150,000 clones, with about three fifths occurring once and the leading ten covering under 20%. The treatment denotes: oral pan-JAK inhibitor, 5-10 mg twice daily. Sample: CD4+ T cells sorted from blood, taken at week 56, from a patient treated with tofacitinib. The source is a human donor with alopecia areata.

The V gene is TRBV15, the J gene TRBJ2-7, with D tentatively TRBD1 (5 bases). Per germline, CDR1 LNHNV and CDR2 YYDKDF (reference sequence). The CDR3 extends over 16 amino acids. The ends were cut back, 1 base at V and 5 bases at J, with 18 bases in the middle. The CDR3 region has the DNA TGTGCCACCAGCAGAGTGGTAGGGCAGGGTTCCAACGAGCAGTACTTC. It is translated as CATSRVVGQGSNEQYF.

The CDR3, as DNA: TGTGCCAGCAGCTTAGTAAGCCGTCAGCCCCAGCATTTT. Translating gives CASSLVSRQPQHF. The chain is built from TRBV7-2 and TRBJ1-5; D is ambiguous. Germline CDR1 is SGHTA and CDR2 is FQGNSA. This CDR3 has 13 residues. The V and J ends lost 1 base and 6 bases respectively, with 7 bases between them.

This clone was detected only a few times. The V call is TRBV19, the J call TRBJ2-3; perhaps TRBD2 as D (5 bases). CDR1 and CDR2 from the germline V gene are LNHDA and SQIVND (reference sequence). V lost 3 bases and J lost 3, with 7 bases in between. This CDR3 comprises 13 residues. The CDR3 region is CASSIRGTDTQYF. CDR3 sequence (DNA): TGTGCCAGTAGTATCCGGGGAACAGATACGCAGTATTTT.

This clone was observed a few times. The chain uses TRBV29-1 and TRBJ1-5; TRBD1 agrees at 7 bases. V was pared by 7 bases and J by 0 bases, with 9 bases of the junction left unmatched. From germline, CDR1 is SQVTM and CDR2 ANQGSEA. CDR3 length: 15 residues. CDR3 region: CSAKTGSDSNQPQHF. CDR3 bases: TGCAGCGCAAAGACAGGGTCGGATAGCAATCAGCCCCAGCATTTT.

The chain couples TRBV29-1 to TRBJ2-7, with 8 bases identical to TRBD1. With V trimmed by 3 bases and J by 6 bases, 7 bases remained unmatched. The V gene's germline CDR1 is SQVTM and CDR2 ANQGSEA. The CDR3 length is 13 residues. CDR3 protein: CSVEADRAGEQYF. CDR3 in DNA: TGCAGCGTTGAGGCGGACAGGGCGGGCGAGCAGTACTTC.

The CDR3 bases are TGTGCCAGCAGTCTCAGGGGAAGCTCCTACAATGAGCAGTTCTTC. It translates to CASSLRGSSYNEQFF. V and J are TRBV6-1 and TRBJ2-1; D might be TRBD1 (6 bases). Germline CDR1 reads MNHNS; CDR2 reads SASEGT. V was trimmed by 5 bases and J by 0 bases, leaving 11 bases between them. This CDR3 comprises 15 residues.

The chain links TRBV15 to TRBJ1-2; D gene unclear. Trimming cost V 1 base and J 5 bases, with 8 bases left between them. The CDR3 sequence is 13 residues long. CDR1 is LNHNV, CDR2 YYDKDF, per germline (reference sequence). The CDR3 protein is CATSRVSQYGYTF. The DNA for the CDR3 is TGTGCCACCAGCAGAGTTAGTCAGTATGGCTACACCTTC.

The V gene is TRBV29-1, the J gene TRBJ2-7; D unclear. The CDR3 extends over 13 amino acids. Germline values: CDR1 SQVTM, CDR2 ANQGSEA. The V end lost 2 bases, the J end lost 3 bases, and 11 bases lay between the germline ends. Here the CDR3 reads CSVETQRSYEQYF. The CDR3 nucleotides read TGCAGCGTTGAAACACAGAGGAGCTACGAGCAGTACTTC.

The rearrangement uses TRBV4-2 and TRBJ1-2; D remains ambiguous. V was shortened by 4 bases and J by 0 bases, with 9 bases between the two germline ends. This CDR3 is built from 14 residues. Germline V gives CDR1 LGHNA, CDR2 YNFKEQ. In nucleotides, the CDR3 is TGTGCCAGCAGCCCGGGCCGGGCTAACTATGGCTACACCTTC. Translated: CASSPGRANYGYTF.

This clone came up a few times. The J gene is TRBJ1-4, the V gene TRBV30; no reliable D call. The V and J ends lost 4 bases and 7 bases respectively, with 16 bases between them. Germline V gene sequence: CDR1 GTSNPN, CDR2 SVGIG (reference sequence). The CDR3 is made up of 14 amino acids. CDR3 region: CAWTRLASSEKLFF. CDR3 in DNA: TGTGCCTGGACCAGACTAGCTTCGAGTGAAAAACTGTTTTTT.

J is TRBJ2-7 and V is TRBV6-5; 7 bases line up with TRBD1. The germline gives CDR1 MNHEY, CDR2 SVGAGI. Trimming took 6 bases from V and 5 from J; bases not matched to a gene: 10. The CDR3 sequence is 14 residues long. As DNA, the CDR3 is TGTGCCAGCAGGCCCAGACAGGGTATCGACGAGCAGTACTTC. Its protein is CASRPRQGIDEQYF.

The rearrangement joins TRBV25-1 to TRBJ2-1; D remains ambiguous. Germline CDR1 is MGHDK and CDR2 is SYGVNS. V was pared by 2 bases and J by 7 bases, with 18 bases between. CDR3 size: 16 residues. CDR3 sequence reads: CASSELIDTGRNEQFF. The DNA of the CDR3 is TGTGCCAGCAGTGAACTTATAGATACGGGTAGAAATGAGCAGTTCTTC.

This clone appeared a single time. This chain joins TRBV2 and TRBJ1-4; no clear D. The CDR3 is made up of 11 amino acids. Germline V gene lookup returns CDR1 SNHLY and CDR2 FYNNEI. The ends were cut back, 5 bases at V and 14 bases at J, with 12 bases in the middle. Written as DNA, the CDR3 is TGTGCCAGCAGTCCGGACCTAAGGCTGTTTTTT. Translating gives CASSPDLRLFF.

The chain joins TRBV27 to TRBJ2-7; D is uncertain. Germline loops: CDR1 MNHEY, CDR2 SMNVEV (reference sequence). Trimming cost V 1 base and J 1 base, with 8 bases left between them. The CDR3 is made up of 14 amino acids. The CDR3 region is CASSLYLGSYEQYF. In DNA form, the CDR3 reads TGTGCCAGCAGTTTATACCTAGGGTCCTACGAGCAGTACTTC.

The sample holds one count of this clone. The chain recombines TRBV12-5 with TRBJ1-5; D uncertain. Germline V CDR1 and CDR2: LGHNT, FRNRAP. V was clipped by 1 base and J by 4 bases, with 11 bases between them. The CDR3 contains 15 residues. Here the CDR3 reads CASGLANSGNQPQHF. The CDR3 DNA follows: TGTGCTAGTGGTTTGGCCAACAGCGGGAATCAGCCCCAGCATTTT.

The V and J genes are TRBV2 and TRBJ2-5; D may be TRBD1 (5 bases). The CDR3 length is 12 residues. CDR1 is SNHLY and CDR2 is FYNNEI in the germline V gene. V was cut by 7 bases and J by 4 bases, with 10 bases left in between. The CDR3 region is CASTRRGETQYF. For the CDR3, the DNA is TGTGCCAGCACCCGTAGGGGAGAGACCCAGTACTTC.

V and J are TRBV29-1 and TRBJ1-2, with D perhaps TRBD1 (5 bases). This CDR3 contains 11 residues. CDR1 and CDR2 (germline): SQVTM, ANQGSEA. V lost 5 bases and J 7 bases, leaving 11 bases between the germline ends. CDR3 DNA sequence: TGCAGCGTTCCGTGGAGGGGTGGCTACACCTTC. Amino acid sequence: CSVPWRGGYTF.

The V and J genes are TRBV7-9 and TRBJ1-1, with D maybe TRBD1 (5 bases). The CDR3 runs 13 residues. Trimming left V 3 bases short and J 11 bases short, with 16 bases between. The germline V gene has CDR1 SEHNR and CDR2 FQNEAQ (reference sequence). The CDR3 protein is CASSLRQPNRAFF. CDR3 nucleotide sequence: TGTGCCAGCAGCTTGCGACAGCCAAACCGGGCTTTCTTT. Supplemented by reference TRBV7-9 and TRBJ1-1, the full variable domain reads DTGVSQNPRHKITKRGQNVTFRCDPISEHNRLYWYRQTLGQGPEFLTYFQNEAQLEKSRLLSDRFSAERPKGSFSTLEIQRTEQGDSAMYLCASSLRQPNRAFFGQGTRLTVV.

The rearrangement uses TRBV7-8 and TRBJ2-7, with D possibly TRBD2 on 6 matching bases. V lost 5 bases and J lost 7, with 15 bases in between. Germline CDR1 reads SGHVS; CDR2 reads FQNEAQ. This CDR3 has 13 amino acids. The CDR3 loop reads CASSPTRAGEQYF. The DNA for the CDR3 is TGTGCCAGCAGCCCGACACGGGCGGGGGAGCAGTACTTC.

The CDR3 DNA is TGTGCCAGCAGCCGGACGGATTCCTACGAGCAGTACTTC. It specifies CASSRTDSYEQYF. The genes are TRBV11-2 and TRBJ2-7; D uncertain. The CDR3 runs 13 residues. Germline lookup yields CDR1 SGHAT and CDR2 FQNNGV. Trimming took off 5 bases at V and 1 base at J, with 9 bases between the two ends. Based on the CDR3 plus reference TRBV11-2 and TRBJ2-7, the full variable domain is EAGVAQSPRYKIIEKRQSVAFWCNPISGHATLYWYQQILGQGPKLLIQFQNNGVVDDSQLPKDRFSAERLKGVDSTLKIQPAKLEDSAVYLCASSRTDSYEQYFGPGTRLTVT.

This clone showed up many times. The chain combines TRBV19 with TRBJ1-3; D not certain. CDR3 length equals 16 residues. Per the germline V gene, CDR1 is LNHDA and CDR2 is SQIVND (reference sequence). V lost 3 bases and J 4 bases, leaving 16 bases between the germline ends. The DNA of the CDR3 is TGTGCCAGTAGTATCCGGAGAACCGGGGAAGGAAACACCATATATTTT. Translating it yields CASSIRRTGEGNTIYF.

The chain recombines TRBV2 with TRBJ1-2; 7 bases fit TRBD1. The junction had 4 bases not matched to a gene; V was cut back by 6 bases and J by 3 bases. The CDR3 contains 13 residues. Germline CDR1 reads SNHLY; CDR2 reads FYNNEI. CDR3 amino acids: CASRAGTDYGYTF. In DNA, the CDR3 is TGTGCCAGCAGGGCAGGGACAGACTATGGCTACACCTTC.

With respect to this clone: Other DNA sequences in the sample encode the same CDR3. The chain has TRBV29-1 and TRBJ1-2; D gene uncertain. Germline V gene data show CDR1 as SQVTM and CDR2 as ANQGSEA. The germline V and J ends were trimmed by 1 base and 7 bases, with 1 base remaining between them. This CDR3 has 9 residues. CDR3 sequence: CSVEGGYTF. Written as DNA, the CDR3 is TGCAGCGTTGAAGGTGGCTACACCTTC.

The V and J genes are TRBV19 and TRBJ2-1; D ambiguous. From germline, CDR1 is LNHDA and CDR2 SQIVND (reference sequence). V gave up 0 bases and J gave up 8 bases, with 11 bases separating them. The length of the CDR3 is 14 residues. The CDR3 DNA reads as TGTGCCAGTAGTATAGACACTAATTCGGATGAGCAGTTCTTC. Translating it yields CASSIDTNSDEQFF.

V and J are TRBV4-1 and TRBJ2-3; the D gene is possibly TRBD1 (5 bases). Trimming took off 0 bases at V and 7 bases at J, with 8 bases between the two ends. CDR1 MGHRA and CDR2 YSYEKL come from the germline V gene. CDR3 size: 13 residues. The CDR3 sequence is CASSQDQGNTQYF. DNA for the CDR3: TGCGCCAGCAGCCAAGATCAGGGAAATACGCAGTATTTT.

The J gene is TRBJ2-6, the V gene TRBV5-6; TRBD1 or TRBD2 may be the D gene (5 bases each). The CDR3 loop spans 15 amino acids. Trimming left V 5 bases short and J 2 bases short, with 11 bases between. CDR1 and CDR2 (germline): SGHDT, YYEEEE. CDR3 nucleotides: TGTGCCAGCAGACAGACGGGGCCTGGGGCCAACGTCCTGACTTTC. Translated: CASRQTGPGANVLTF.